A single sample is the source of the 28 T cell receptor beta chains below, sequenced in a study of blood T cell repertoires in COVID-19. The method was immunoSEQ multiplex PCR; TCRdb's version includes in-frame clones alone and lacks a portion of them. Of more than 300,000 clones detected, about 88% appear once; the ten largest clones hold 7% to 8%. The sample consisted of peripheral blood. Receptors were obtained from a woman aged 70-85 years with COVID-19, enrolled during active disease.

V is TRBV2 and J is TRBJ2-7; 11 positions agree with TRBD2. The CDR3 loop spans 13 amino acids. Trimming took 10 bases from V and 5 from J; bases not matched to a gene: 7. Germline V lookup: CDR1 SNHLY, CDR2 FYNNEI. DNA for the CDR3: TGTGCCACCCGGGGGGGACTAGCGGACGAGCAGTACTTC. Translated: CATRGGLADEQYF.

The chain employs TRBV29-1 and TRBJ1-2; 8 nucleotides match TRBD1. Germline V gene lookup returns CDR1 SQVTM and CDR2 ANQGSEA. The CDR3 has 13 residues. V was pared by 5 bases and J by 4 bases, with 6 bases of the junction left unmatched. The CDR3 here is CSVTQGEGYGYTF. The CDR3 region has the DNA TGCAGCGTTACACAGGGGGAAGGCTATGGCTACACCTTC.

Concerning this clone itself: The conserved phenylalanine or tryptophan is not found at the CDR3 terminus, so this likely reflects a read error. The limits of the CDR3 on the DNA are not certain, so only TCRdb's listed CDR3 is given. The chain joins TRBV5-3 to TRBJ2-7; TRBD1, the table's D call, was not compared with the DNA. TRBV5-3 has ORF status, its function being uncertain. Ends included, the CDR3 has 15 residues. The CDR3 spells CARSFPPPGGAGGVS.

The chain recombines TRBV18 with TRBJ1-2, with 8 bases that match TRBD1. The V gene's germline CDR1 is KGHSH and CDR2 LQKENI. Trimming took 2 bases from V and 8 from J; bases not matched to a gene: 7. This CDR3 region has 14 residues. The CDR3 here is CASSPTDRAGGYTF. The CDR3, as DNA: TGTGCCAGCTCACCAACGGACAGGGCTGGGGGCTACACCTTC.

Here the CDR3 DNA reads TGTGCCAGCAGTGAAACAGGGGGCGGCTACACCTTC. Residues: CASSETGGGYTF. The chain uses TRBV6-1 and TRBJ1-2; 9 nucleotides align to TRBD1. Germline assignment: CDR1 MNHNS and CDR2 SASEGT. The CDR3 consists of 12 residues. The junction had 0 bases not matched to a gene; V was cut back by 2 bases and J by 8 bases.

The rearrangement uses TRBV19 and TRBJ1-3; D gene uncertain. The germline V gene encodes CDR1 LNHDA and CDR2 SQIVND (reference sequence). Trimming left V 6 bases short and J 0 bases short, with 12 bases between. The length of the CDR3 is 15 residues. The CDR3 DNA reads TGTGCCAGTAGCCGGGTAGAGGGCTCTGGAAACACCATATATTTT. Translation gives CASSRVEGSGNTIYF.

The J gene is TRBJ1-2, the V gene TRBV9; 8 bases align to TRBD1. The CDR3 length is 13 residues. CDR1 is SGDLS and CDR2 is YYNGEE in the germline V gene. The junction had 10 bases not matched to a gene; V was cut back by 4 bases and J by 11 bases. CDR3 sequence: CASSPRTGFGYTF. CDR3 DNA: TGTGCCAGCAGCCCGAGGACAGGGTTTGGGTACACCTTC.

The table lists this clone with a count of one. The J gene is TRBJ1-5, the V gene TRBV27, with 11 bases lining up with TRBD1. Germline CDR1 is MNHEY and CDR2 is SMNVEV (reference sequence). This CDR3 has 15 residues. The ends lost 5 bases at V and 6 bases at J; junction bases unmatched: 6. CDR3 sequence: CASSPWTGGPQPQHF. The CDR3 DNA follows: TGTGCCAGCAGTCCCTGGACAGGGGGCCCTCAGCCCCAGCATTTT.

This chain uses TRBV28 with TRBJ1-2, with TRBD1 matching over 9 bases. Germline V gene data show CDR1 as MDHEN and CDR2 as SYDVKM. The V segment lost 5 bases and the J segment 7 bases; nucleotides outside the gene matches: 2. CDR3 length: 12 amino acids. The CDR3 sequence: CASSGQGFGYTF. In nucleotides, the CDR3 is TGTGCCAGCAGTGGACAGGGGTTTGGCTACACCTTC.

This sequence joins TRBV27 and TRBJ1-5; D might be TRBD1 (6 bases). From germline, CDR1 is MNHEY and CDR2 SMNVEV (reference sequence). Trimming took off 5 bases at V and 1 base at J, with 15 bases between the two ends. This CDR3 has 16 amino acids. In DNA, the CDR3 is TGTGCCAGCAGTCAACAACAGGGTAGGAGCAATCAGCCCCAGCATTTT. It is translated as CASSQQQGRSNQPQHF.

This chain joins TRBV9 and TRBJ1-2; a weak D match, TRBD1 (5 bases). This CDR3 is 13 amino acids long. Germline V CDR1 and CDR2: SGDLS, YYNGEE. Trimming cost V 3 bases and J 8 bases, with 14 bases left between them. CDR3 nucleotide sequence: TGTGCCAGCAGCGACCAGGGAAGAGAAGGCTACACCTTC. Residues: CASSDQGREGYTF.

This clone was observed once. The chain employs TRBV19 and TRBJ2-2; a possible D gene is TRBD2 (5 bases). Per the germline V gene, CDR1 is LNHDA and CDR2 is SQIVND (reference sequence). The CDR3 length is 14 residues. V lost 5 bases, J lost 7 bases, and 14 bases lay in between. The CDR3 DNA sequence: TGTGCCAGTAGTTGGGGAGTTGAGGGCGGGGAGCTGTTTTTT. It codes for CASSWGVEGGELFF.

As DNA, the CDR3 is TGTGCCAGCAGACCTGACAGGACTGAGACCCAGTACTTC. Protein sequence: CASRPDRTETQYF. The chain combines TRBV6-6 with TRBJ2-5; D is possibly TRBD1 (6 bases). Per germline, CDR1 MNHNY and CDR2 SVGAGI (reference sequence). This CDR3 has 13 residues. The ends were cut back, 6 bases at V and 5 bases at J, with 13 bases in the middle.

The genes are TRBV5-1 and TRBJ1-3; tentatively, D is TRBD1 (5 bases). V was pared by 8 bases and J by 0 bases, with 12 bases between. Germline V gene sequence: CDR1 SGHRS, CDR2 YFSETQ. CDR3 length: 14 amino acids. This CDR3 reads CASSQGNSGNTIYF. The CDR3 DNA sequence: TGCGCCAGTTCCCAGGGTAACTCTGGAAACACCATATATTTT.

This clone was recorded a few times. The chain uses TRBV3-1 (or the pseudogene TRBV3-2) and TRBJ2-7, with D possibly matching TRBD1 (6 bases). The V gene lost 5 bases and the J gene lost 6 bases, with 11 bases spanning the gap. CDR1 and CDR2 from the germline V gene are LGHDT and YNNKEL (reference sequence). The CDR3 covers 12 residues. CDR3: CASSTDSVEQYF. The DNA for the CDR3 is TGTGCCAGCAGCACGGACAGCGTCGAGCAGTACTTC.

This chain connects TRBV15 to TRBJ2-2, with D unclear. CDR3 length: 15 residues. Trimming removed 4 bases at V and 0 bases at J, with 9 bases between. Looked up from germline, CDR1 is LNHNV and CDR2 is YYDKDF (reference sequence). CDR3 in DNA: TGTGCCACCAGCACCTCTCGAGCGAACACCGGGGAGCTGTTTTTT. Translating gives CATSTSRANTGELFF.

The chain is built from TRBV30 and TRBJ1-2; the D gene is possibly TRBD1 (5 bases). Germline lookup yields CDR1 GTSNPN and CDR2 SVGIG (reference sequence). The CDR3 runs 13 residues. V dropped 2 bases and J dropped 1 base, with 8 bases sitting between them. CDR3 coding DNA: TGTGCCTGGAGTTTTAGGGGTAACTATGGCTACACCTTC. Its protein product is CAWSFRGNYGYTF.

The chain recombines TRBV28 with TRBJ1-2; 7 bases match TRBD1. J gave up 1 base and V 6 bases, and 8 bases lay outside the gene matches. The CDR3 is 15 residues long. Germline V gives CDR1 MDHEN, CDR2 SYDVKM. The CDR3 bases are TGTGCCAGCAGCGGAAGGGGGCAGGGTAACTATGGCTACACCTTC. As protein: CASSGRGQGNYGYTF.

This chain connects TRBV28 to TRBJ2-7; D is possibly TRBD1 (6 bases). Trimming took 4 bases from V and 3 from J, leaving 13 bases between them. Germline V gene data show CDR1 as MDHEN and CDR2 as SYDVKM. CDR3 length equals 14 residues. The DNA of the CDR3 is TGTGCCAGCAGTTCAGCCGGGACAAGCTACGAGCAGTACTTC. It encodes CASSSAGTSYEQYF.

The V gene is TRBV11-2, the J gene TRBJ2-7, with D perhaps matching TRBD2 (6 bases). The germline V and J ends were trimmed by 4 bases and 0 bases, with 25 bases remaining between them. CDR1 SGHAT and CDR2 FQNNGV come from the germline V gene. This CDR3 has 19 amino acids. CDR3 loop: CASSSWRVMGTSNSYEQYF. The CDR3 region has the DNA TGTGCCAGCAGCTCGTGGAGGGTTATGGGGACTTCAAACTCCTACGAGCAGTACTTC.

V usage is TRBV3-1 (or the pseudogene TRBV3-2) and J usage is TRBJ1-2; 8 bases fit TRBD1. The CDR3 is made up of 15 amino acids. Germline V gene sequence: CDR1 LGHDT, CDR2 YNNKEL (reference sequence). The ends lost 3 bases at V and 8 bases at J; junction bases unmatched: 11. CDR3 bases: TGTGCCAGCAGCCAGGGCCAGCAGGGGGCGGGAGGCTACACCTTC. It encodes CASSQGQQGAGGYTF.

V gene TRBV18 combines with J gene TRBJ1-2; D is possibly TRBD1 (5 bases). The CDR3 sequence is 14 residues long. Deletions cut 3 bases from V and 2 bases from J, with 10 bases between. CDR1 and CDR2 (germline): KGHSH, LQKENI. Here the CDR3 reads CASSPRQNNYGYTF. In DNA, the CDR3 is TGTGCCAGCTCACCCAGACAGAACAACTATGGCTACACCTTC.

The V and J genes are TRBV5-1 and TRBJ2-7; TRBD2 might be the D (6 bases). The length of the CDR3 is 15 residues. CDR1 and CDR2 from the germline V gene are SGHRS and YFSETQ. V lost 3 bases, J lost 7 bases, and 20 bases lay in between. CDR3 protein: CASSSRGGALLEQYF. As DNA, the CDR3 is TGCGCCAGCAGCTCCCGAGGCGGGGCCCTACTGGAGCAGTACTTC.

V and J are TRBV12-3 or TRBV12-4 and TRBJ1-3; D is uncertain. V shed 3 bases and J shed 4 bases, with 7 bases lying between them. CDR3 length: 13 amino acids. Here the CDR3 DNA reads TGTGCCAGCAGTTTTGCGGGAGGAAACACCATATATTTT. It is translated as CASSFAGGNTIYF.

This clone was seen only a few times. The rearrangement joins TRBV9 to TRBJ1-5, with unresolved D. Trimming shortened V by 7 bases and J by 0 bases, and 14 bases separated the two germline ends. Germline V CDR1 and CDR2: SGDLS, YYNGEE. This CDR3 spans 15 amino acids. The CDR3 DNA sequence: TGTGCCAGCGTCTGGGAGAATGATAGCAATCAGCCCCAGCATTTT. Amino acid sequence: CASVWENDSNQPQHF.

This chain links TRBV27 with TRBJ2-7, with D possibly TRBD1 on 5 matching bases. CDR1 is MNHEY, CDR2 SMNVEV, per germline (reference sequence). The CDR3 consists of 17 residues. Trimming cost V 3 bases and J 6 bases, with 24 bases left between them. The chain's CDR3 is CASSFSVRVLRAGEQYF. Written as DNA, the CDR3 is TGTGCCAGCAGTTTCTCAGTCAGGGTCCTTCGGGCAGGCGAGCAGTACTTC.

V is TRBV6-4 and J is TRBJ1-1; 7 bases fit TRBD1. Germline loops: CDR1 MRHNA, CDR2 SNTAGT. This CDR3 contains 13 residues. Losses at the gene ends were 5 bases for V and 3 bases for J; bases not matched to a gene: 3. CDR3 coding DNA: TGTGCCAGCAGTTCCGACAGGGACACTGAAGCTTTCTTT. This codes for CASSSDRDTEAFF.

This clone was seen a few times. This chain connects TRBV4-1 to TRBJ1-1; maybe TRBD1 (6 bases). Germline loops: CDR1 MGHRA, CDR2 YSYEKL. CDR3 size: 13 residues. The V end lost 3 bases, the J end lost 8 bases, and 13 bases lay between the germline ends. For the CDR3, the DNA is TGCGCCAGCAGCCATCCGGACAGTCGAGAAGCTTTCTTT. This translates into CASSHPDSREAFF.